The entry below gives a single TCR beta chain sequence along with its context. Its target is unknown. The CDR3 contains 14 residues. Germline lookup yields CDR1 GTSNPN and CDR2 SVGIG (reference sequence). With 4 bases removed from V and 4 bases from J, the gap between germline ends came to 15 bases. Libraries were prepared by immunoSEQ multiplex PCR; TCRdb keeps only in-frame clonotypes and omits some of them. Here the sample spans approximately 65,000 clones, 75% to 95% being singletons. Described time point: cycle 4 day 1 (C4D1), after 6 weeks of nivolumab. Relapse after autologous stem cell transplantation occurred in every patient, and brentuximab vedotin exposure varied. This sample is drawn from a study of PD-1 blockade in classical Hodgkin lymphoma. Study-wide findings and caveats: Patients were excluded if nivolumab began under 1 year after ASCT (the autologous transplant). Similar baseline diversity was found in complete responders and newly diagnosed patients. By C4D1 there was a significant rise in CD4+ TCR diversity but not in CD8+ TCR diversity. Newly diagnosed patients were reported to start with lower TCR diversity than healthy donors.

This material consisted of peripheral blood mononuclear cells (PBMCs), taken before the fourth cycle of nivolumab. The TCR comes from a human donor with classical Hodgkin lymphoma. The chain joins TRBV30 to TRBJ2-3; D is ambiguous. This chain's CDR3 is CAWTGAGVPDTQYF. The CDR3 coding sequence is TGTGCCTGGACCGGAGCTGGGGTCCCAGATACGCAGTATTTT.